The clone carrying this TCR beta chain was found a few times. The library protocol tagged individual cDNA molecules with unique molecular identifiers. TCRdb itself ran the 5' RACE reads through MiXCR, one entry per CDR3 protein. This sample yields about 100,000 distinct CDR3 sequences, of which roughly 13% are seen a single time; 6.2% belongs to the top ten. This sample was included in a study of early T cells in non-severe SARS-CoV-2 infection. Study background: With bulk RNA from unsorted whole blood as input, sequencing yielded unpaired chains.

Per germline, CDR1 MGHRA and CDR2 YSYEKL. The germline V and J ends were trimmed by 0 bases and 4 bases, with 7 bases remaining between them. The CDR3 is 14 amino acids. The rearrangement links TRBV4-1 to TRBJ1-5; D uncertain. Specimen: whole blood. The sequence was obtained from an adult who was a healthcare worker with PCR-confirmed SARS-CoV-2 infection or an uninfected control (not recorded which). In DNA form, the CDR3 reads TGCGCCAGCAGCCAAGATCTCCGGAATCAGCCCCAGCATTTT. Encoded protein: CASSQDLRNQPQHF.